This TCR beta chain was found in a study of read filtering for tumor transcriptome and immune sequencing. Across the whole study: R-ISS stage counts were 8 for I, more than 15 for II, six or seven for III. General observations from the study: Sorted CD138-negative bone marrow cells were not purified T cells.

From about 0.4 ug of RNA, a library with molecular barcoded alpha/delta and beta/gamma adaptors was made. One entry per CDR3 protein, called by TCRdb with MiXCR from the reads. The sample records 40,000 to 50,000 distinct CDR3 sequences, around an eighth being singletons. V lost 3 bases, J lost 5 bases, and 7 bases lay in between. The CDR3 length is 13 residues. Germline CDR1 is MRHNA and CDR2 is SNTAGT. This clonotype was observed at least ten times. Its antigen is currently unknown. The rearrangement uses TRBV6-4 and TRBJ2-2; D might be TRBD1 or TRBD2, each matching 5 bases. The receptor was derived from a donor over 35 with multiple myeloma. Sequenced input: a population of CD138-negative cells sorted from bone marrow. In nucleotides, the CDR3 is TGTGCCAGCAGTGAAGGGGAGACCGGGGAGCTGTTTTTT. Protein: CASSEGETGELFF.